This section outlines one T cell receptor (beta chain) sequence together with its context. V was clipped by 1 base and J by 10 bases, with 10 bases between them. There are 12 residues in the CDR3. Germline V lookup: CDR1 LGHNA, CDR2 YNFKEQ. The record originates from a study of cytomegalovirus exposure and HLA in healthy donors. The protocol was immunoSEQ multiplex PCR, while the TCRdb copy is restricted to in-frame clones and leaves out a portion. The table lists fewer than 75,000 clones, less than 95% of them singletons. The receptor comes from a woman aged 18-30 years in good health and CMV-seropositive. The chain carries TRBV4-2 and TRBJ1-1, with D perhaps matching TRBD1 (5 bases). Input material: PBMCs. CDR3 in DNA: TGTGCCAGCAGCCAAGGGAGCGGGGGAGCTTTCTTT. The encoded protein is CASSQGSGGAFF.